The present T cell receptor (beta chain) was sequenced within a study of blood T cell repertoires in acute mononucleosis (dated by TCRdb to about 2020). Broadly, across the study: To capture the memory response, convalescent samples were obtained between 5 and 8 months after the acute presentation. The mean EBV load in blood was around 3.9 log10 genome copies per million B cells during acute infection, compared with less than 3 at convalescence.

This clone was picked up many times. No much larger clonotype is one base removed from it; base qualities were not supplied. In the paper's terms, the time point label means: convalescence about 6 months (5-8 months) after acute presentation (visit 7). Over the course of primary infection, this study followed CD8 T cell responses against two immunodominant EBV epitopes, BRLF1 109 (YVL-BR) and BMLF1 280 (GLC-BM). A positive serum heterophile antibody test together with EBV viral capsid antigen-specific IgM pointed to primary EBV infection. Magnetic positive selection (MACS) was first used to enrich total CD8 T cells from PBMCs. A FACSAria III was used to sort live CD3+ CD8+ tetramer+ cells to over 90% purity. Cells were sorted with a PE-conjugated tetramer loaded with the BRLF1 109-117 peptide. After tetramer sorting, TCR repertoires of EBV epitope-specific CD8 T cells were deep-sequenced directly ex vivo at acute infection and at convalescence. Donors were three people aged about 18 to 30 with clinical acute infectious mononucleosis and laboratory evidence of primary EBV infection. Heparinized peripheral blood was drawn at clinical presentation with mononucleosis symptoms and again about 6 months later. Ficoll-Paque density gradient centrifugation was used to isolate PBMCs.

The research as a whole found: Because only a fraction of each donor's blood was analyzed, sampling error might partly account for the low clonotype overlap between the acute and convalescent samples. Persistence into convalescence was observed for only roughly 8.3% of unique acute clonotypes, yet most of the response was made up by these persisting clonotypes, and the remaining acute clonotypes were seemingly replaced by new diverse de novo clonotypes. For BRLF1 (YVL-BR), a dominant role in TCR repertoire selection was played by TCRalpha CDR3 motifs, whereas only a minimal role was played by TCRbeta. Only a few donors were included in the cohort, so group averages were based on very few individuals.

For TCR profiling, total RNA from at least 8,000 sorted tetramer+ CD8 T cells was reverse transcribed into cDNA. PCR with primers that anneal to V and J regions amplified CDR3 regions and added unique molecular identifiers to track templates. Profiling of the TCRalpha and TCRbeta chains was done on the immunoSEQ platform, including the sequencing and error-correction standards of that platform. As for the authors' bioinformatics: Clonal copy numbers were corrected for sequencing and PCR errors, and IMGT conventions were followed to define CDR3s. Analysis was limited to productive rearrangements and used immunoSEQ Analyzer versions 2.0 and 3.0, and gene-pairing frequencies were further processed in Microsoft Excel. Circos plots were used to display V-J pairings, and MEME together with a custom motifSearch program was used to find CDR3 motifs. The probability of generation of TCR sequences was calculated using the OLGA algorithm. Clonotypes found at both visits were termed persistent, clonotypes found only in the acute phase were termed nonpersistent, and clonotypes found only at convalescence were termed de novo. Any amino acid clonotype used by more than one donor was defined as a public TCR. Held by TCRdb, this immuneACCESS table contains in-frame sequences only and omits some clones. Under half of the omission traces to an unresolved V gene where checked; the cause of the rest is unknown. D and trimming come from the DNA, and the V and J calls and clone size come from that table. The sample profile shows around 1,800 clones; 20% of them were found once. 25% to 30% of the sample goes to the ten largest clones.

The germline V gene (reference sequence) provides CDR1 SGHKS and CDR2 YYEKEE. V trim: 5 bases; J trim: 9 bases; unmatched bases: 12. The CDR3 spans 14 residues, from the cysteine through the phenylalanine. Only the CDR3 portion is preserved as DNA: 42 bases, with reading frame beginning at the first base. This clonotype originated in a woman aged 18 to 35 with infectious mononucleosis caused by EBV. The sequence links TRBV5-5 to TRBJ2-7; 9 central bases correspond to TRBD1. The sample in question was EBV YVL epitope tetramer+ CD8+ T cells sorted from PBMCs, obtained during convalescence from infectious mononucleosis. Read against the paper, the sample's cell subset or site label means: CD8 T cells binding a tetramer with EBV BRLF1 109-117 peptide (YVL-BR). The DNA sequence is TGTGCCAGCAGAAACCGGGACAGGGCCCTGGGGCAGTACTTC. It codes for CASRNRDRALGQYF.